This T cell receptor beta chain was identified during a study of cytomegalovirus exposure and HLA in healthy donors. CDR1 and CDR2 from the germline V gene are SGHNT and YENEEA. The CDR3 loop spans 13 amino acids. The germline V and J ends were trimmed by 4 bases and 3 bases, with 9 bases remaining between them. PCR used 60 Vbeta primers and 13 Jbeta primers. Sequenced by immunoSEQ multiplex PCR; TCRdb stores in-frame clones only, minus some. Of about 160,000 clones listed, around three quarters are singletons. The sequenced sample was PBMCs. The V and J genes are TRBV11-3 and TRBJ2-5, with D perhaps matching TRBD1 (6 bases). The sequence derives from a man between 35 and 55 years old in good health and CMV-seronegative. The CDR3 DNA sequence: TGTGCCAGCAGCTCCTGGACAGAAGAGACCCAGTACTTC. This encodes CASSSWTEETQYF.